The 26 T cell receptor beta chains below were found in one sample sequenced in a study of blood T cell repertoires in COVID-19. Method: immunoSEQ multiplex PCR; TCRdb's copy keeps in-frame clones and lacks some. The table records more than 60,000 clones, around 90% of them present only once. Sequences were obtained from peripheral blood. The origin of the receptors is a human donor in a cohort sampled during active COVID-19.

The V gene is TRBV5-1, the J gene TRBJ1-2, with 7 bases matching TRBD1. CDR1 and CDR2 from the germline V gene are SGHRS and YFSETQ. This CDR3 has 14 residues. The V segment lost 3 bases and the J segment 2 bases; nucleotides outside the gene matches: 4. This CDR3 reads CASSWETGNYGYTF. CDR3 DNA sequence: TGCGCCAGCAGCTGGGAGACAGGGAACTATGGCTACACCTTC.

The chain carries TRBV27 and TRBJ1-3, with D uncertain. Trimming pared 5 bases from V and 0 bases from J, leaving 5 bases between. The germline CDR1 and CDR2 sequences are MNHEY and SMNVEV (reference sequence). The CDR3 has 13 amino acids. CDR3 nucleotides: TGTGCCAGCAGTCCAATCTCTGGAAACACCATATATTTT. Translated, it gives CASSPISGNTIYF.

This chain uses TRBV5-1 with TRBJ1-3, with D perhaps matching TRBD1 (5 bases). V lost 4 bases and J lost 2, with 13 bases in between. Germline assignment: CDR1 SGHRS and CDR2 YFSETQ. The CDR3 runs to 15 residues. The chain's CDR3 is CASSLHQGPGNTIYF. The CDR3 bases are TGCGCCAGCAGCCTCCACCAGGGTCCTGGAAACACCATATATTTT.

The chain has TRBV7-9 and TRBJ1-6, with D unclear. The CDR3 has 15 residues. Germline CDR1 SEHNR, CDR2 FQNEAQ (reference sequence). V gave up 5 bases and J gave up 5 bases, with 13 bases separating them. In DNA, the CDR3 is TGTGCCAGCAGCCTGGCAGGCGGGGATAATTCACCCCTCCACTTT. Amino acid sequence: CASSLAGGDNSPLHF.

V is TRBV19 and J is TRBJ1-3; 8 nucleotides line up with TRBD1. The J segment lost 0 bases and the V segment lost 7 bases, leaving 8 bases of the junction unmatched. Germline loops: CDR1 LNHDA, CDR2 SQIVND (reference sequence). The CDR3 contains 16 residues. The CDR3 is CASTTDRATSGNTIYF. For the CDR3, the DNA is TGTGCCAGTACCACGGACAGGGCCACCTCTGGAAACACCATATATTTT.

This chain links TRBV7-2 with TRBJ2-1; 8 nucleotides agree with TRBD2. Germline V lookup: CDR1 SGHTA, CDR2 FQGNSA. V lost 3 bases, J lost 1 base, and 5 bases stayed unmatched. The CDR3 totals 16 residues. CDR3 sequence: CASSFTSGRSYNEQFF. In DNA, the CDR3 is TGTGCCAGCAGCTTTACTAGCGGCAGGTCCTACAATGAGCAGTTCTTC.

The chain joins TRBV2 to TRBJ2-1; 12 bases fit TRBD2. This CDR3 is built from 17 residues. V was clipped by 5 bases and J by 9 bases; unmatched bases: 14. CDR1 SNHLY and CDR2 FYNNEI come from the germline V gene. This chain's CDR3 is CASSQHLAGGPSTEQFF. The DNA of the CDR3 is TGTGCCAGCAGTCAGCACCTAGCGGGGGGGCCATCTACTGAGCAGTTCTTC.

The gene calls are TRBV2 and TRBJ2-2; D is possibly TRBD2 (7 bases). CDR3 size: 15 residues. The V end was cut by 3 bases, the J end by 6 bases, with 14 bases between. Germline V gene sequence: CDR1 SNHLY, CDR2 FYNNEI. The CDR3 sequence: CASSETGGHAGELFF. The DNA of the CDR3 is TGTGCCAGCAGTGAGACGGGGGGCCATGCCGGGGAGCTGTTTTTT.

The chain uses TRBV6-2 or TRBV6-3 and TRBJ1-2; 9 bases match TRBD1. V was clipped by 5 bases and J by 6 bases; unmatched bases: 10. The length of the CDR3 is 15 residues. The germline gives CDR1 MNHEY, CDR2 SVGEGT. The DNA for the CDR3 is TGTGCCAGCAGTAACAGGCTACGGGACAGGGATGGCTACACCTTC. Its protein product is CASSNRLRDRDGYTF.

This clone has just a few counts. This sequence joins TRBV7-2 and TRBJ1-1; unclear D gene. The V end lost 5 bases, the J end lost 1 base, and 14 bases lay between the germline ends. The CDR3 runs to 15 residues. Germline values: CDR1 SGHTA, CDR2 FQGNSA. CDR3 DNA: TGTGCCAGCAGCGGCACCGGGTCAAAGAACACTGAAGCTTTCTTT. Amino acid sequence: CASSGTGSKNTEAFF.

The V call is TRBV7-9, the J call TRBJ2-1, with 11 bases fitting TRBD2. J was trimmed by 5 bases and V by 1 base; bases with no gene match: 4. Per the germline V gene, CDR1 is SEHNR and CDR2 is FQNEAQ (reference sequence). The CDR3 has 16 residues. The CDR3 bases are TGTGCCAGCAGCTTAGAAGGGACTAGCGGTCACAATGAGCAGTTCTTC. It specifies CASSLEGTSGHNEQFF.

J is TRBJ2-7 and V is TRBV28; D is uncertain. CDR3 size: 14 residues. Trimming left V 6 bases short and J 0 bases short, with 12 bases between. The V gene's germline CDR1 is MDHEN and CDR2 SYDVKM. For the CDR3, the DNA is TGTGCCAGCAGGTCATGGCAGGACTCCTACGAGCAGTACTTC. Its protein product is CASRSWQDSYEQYF.

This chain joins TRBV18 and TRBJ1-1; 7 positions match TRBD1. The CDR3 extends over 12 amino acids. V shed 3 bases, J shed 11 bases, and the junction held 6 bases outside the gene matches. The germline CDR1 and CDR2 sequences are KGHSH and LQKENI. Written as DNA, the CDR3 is TGTGCCAGCTCACCTACGACAGGGTCTGCTTTCTTT. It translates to CASSPTTGSAFF.

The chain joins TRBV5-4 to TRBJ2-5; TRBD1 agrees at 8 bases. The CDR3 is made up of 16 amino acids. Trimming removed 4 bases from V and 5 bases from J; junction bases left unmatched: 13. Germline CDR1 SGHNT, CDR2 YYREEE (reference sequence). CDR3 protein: CASSHSSQGGTETQYF. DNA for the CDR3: TGTGCCAGCAGCCATTCGTCACAGGGGGGAACCGAGACCCAGTACTTC.

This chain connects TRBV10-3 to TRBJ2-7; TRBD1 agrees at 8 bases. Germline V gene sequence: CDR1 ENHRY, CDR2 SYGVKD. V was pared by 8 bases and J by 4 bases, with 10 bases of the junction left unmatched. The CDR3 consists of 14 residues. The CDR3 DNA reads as TGTGCCATCTCCGGGCAGGACAGGGAATACGAGCAGTACTTC. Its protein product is CAISGQDREYEQYF.

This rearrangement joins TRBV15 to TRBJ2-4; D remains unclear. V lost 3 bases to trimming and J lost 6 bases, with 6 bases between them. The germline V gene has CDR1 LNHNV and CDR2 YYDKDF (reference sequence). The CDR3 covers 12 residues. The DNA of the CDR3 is TGTGCCACCAGCAGGGAGTCAAACATTCAGTACTTC. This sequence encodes CATSRESNIQYF.

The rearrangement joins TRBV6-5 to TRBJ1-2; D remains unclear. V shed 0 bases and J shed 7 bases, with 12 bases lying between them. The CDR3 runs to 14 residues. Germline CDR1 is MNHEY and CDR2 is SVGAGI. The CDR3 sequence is CASSYSEDSGGYTF. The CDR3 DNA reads TGTGCCAGCAGTTACTCGGAGGACTCGGGTGGCTACACCTTC.

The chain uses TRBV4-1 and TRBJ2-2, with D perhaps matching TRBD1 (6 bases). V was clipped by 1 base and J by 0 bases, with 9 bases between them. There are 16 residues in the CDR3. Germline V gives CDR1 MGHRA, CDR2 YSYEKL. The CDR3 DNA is TGCGCCAGCAGCCAAGGTGAGGGGGCGAACACCGGGGAGCTGTTTTTT. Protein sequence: CASSQGEGANTGELFF.

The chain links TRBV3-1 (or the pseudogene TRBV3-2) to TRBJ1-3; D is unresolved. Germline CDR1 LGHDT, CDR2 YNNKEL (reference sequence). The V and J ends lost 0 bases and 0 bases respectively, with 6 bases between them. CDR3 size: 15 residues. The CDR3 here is CASSQDWSSGNTIYF. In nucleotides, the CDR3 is TGTGCCAGCAGCCAAGATTGGAGCTCTGGAAACACCATATATTTT.

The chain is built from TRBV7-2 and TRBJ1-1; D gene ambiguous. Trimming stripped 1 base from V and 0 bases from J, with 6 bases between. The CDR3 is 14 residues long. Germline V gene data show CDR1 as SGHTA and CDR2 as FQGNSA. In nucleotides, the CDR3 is TGTGCCAGCAGCTTAGGGAGATTGAACACTGAAGCTTTCTTT. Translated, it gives CASSLGRLNTEAFF.

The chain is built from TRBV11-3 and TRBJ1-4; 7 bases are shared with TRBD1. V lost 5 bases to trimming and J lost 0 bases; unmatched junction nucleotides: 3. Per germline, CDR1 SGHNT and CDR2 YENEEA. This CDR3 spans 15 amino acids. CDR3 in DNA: TGTGCCAGCAGCCCGGGGACAGCAACTAATGAAAAACTGTTTTTT. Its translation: CASSPGTATNEKLFF. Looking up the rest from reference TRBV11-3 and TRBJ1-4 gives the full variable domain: EAGVVQSPRYKIIEKKQPVAFWCNPISGHNTLYWYLQNLGQGPELLIRYENEEAVDDSQLPKDRFSAERLKGVDSTLKIQPAELGDSAVYLCASSPGTATNEKLFFGSGTQLSVL.

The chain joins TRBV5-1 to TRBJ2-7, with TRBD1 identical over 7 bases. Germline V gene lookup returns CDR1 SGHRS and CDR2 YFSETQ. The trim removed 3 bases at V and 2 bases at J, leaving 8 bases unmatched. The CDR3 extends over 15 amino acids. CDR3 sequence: CASSYTTGATYEQYF. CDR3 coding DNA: TGCGCCAGCAGCTACACAACAGGGGCAACCTACGAGCAGTACTTC.

Here the CDR3 reads CASSKELGVGSNEQFF. The CDR3 region has the DNA TGTGCCAGCAGCAAAGAGTTGGGAGTAGGGAGCAATGAGCAGTTCTTC. V usage is TRBV21-1 and J usage is TRBJ2-1; whether TRBD2, the table's D call, matches the DNA was not checked. TRBV21-1 is described as a pseudogene. The length of the CDR3 is 16 residues.

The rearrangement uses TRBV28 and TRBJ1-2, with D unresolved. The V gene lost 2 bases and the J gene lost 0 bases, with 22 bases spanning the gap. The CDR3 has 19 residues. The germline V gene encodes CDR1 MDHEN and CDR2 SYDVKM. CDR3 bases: TGTGCCAGCAGTTTACCCCCTGACACGTCCTGGGTTACTAACTATGGCTACACCTTC. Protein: CASSLPPDTSWVTNYGYTF.

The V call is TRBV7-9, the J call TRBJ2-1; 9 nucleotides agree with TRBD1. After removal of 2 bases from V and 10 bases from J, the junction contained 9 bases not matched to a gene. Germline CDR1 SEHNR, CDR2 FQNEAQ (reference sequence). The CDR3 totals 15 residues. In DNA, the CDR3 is TGTGCCAGCAGCTTACCCGGGACAGGGCCTCGAGAGCAGTTCTTC. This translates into CASSLPGTGPREQFF. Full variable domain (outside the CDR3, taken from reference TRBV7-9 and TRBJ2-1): DTGVSQNPRHKITKRGQNVTFRCDPISEHNRLYWYRQTLGQGPEFLTYFQNEAQLEKSRLLSDRFSAERPKGSFSTLEIQRTEQGDSAMYLCASSLPGTGPREQFFGPGTRLTVL.

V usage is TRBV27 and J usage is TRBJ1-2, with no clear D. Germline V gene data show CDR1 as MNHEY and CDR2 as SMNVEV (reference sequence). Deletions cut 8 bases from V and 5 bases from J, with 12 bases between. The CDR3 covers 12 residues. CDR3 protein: CASGDPWYGYTF. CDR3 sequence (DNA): TGTGCCAGCGGAGACCCGTGGTATGGCTACACCTTC.